One sample yielded the 17 T cell receptor beta chains listed below, sequenced in a study of radiotherapy plus CTLA-4 blockade in lung cancer. Libraries were prepared by immunoSEQ multiplex PCR; TCRdb keeps only in-frame clonotypes and omits some of them. This table holds roughly 90,000 clones, roughly 80% found once. The source material was peripheral blood, sampled from a patient treated with radiotherapy plus ipilimumab. These receptors were taken from a human donor with non-small cell lung cancer that progressed on radiotherapy plus ipilimumab.

A remark on this clone: The sample contains more than one DNA sequence encoding this CDR3. This chain joins TRBV6-4 and TRBJ2-2; D is unclear. The CDR3 consists of 12 residues. Trimming removed 2 bases at V and 5 bases at J, with 3 bases between. Germline V gives CDR1 MRHNA, CDR2 SNTAGT. This CDR3 is CASSDLTGELFF. CDR3 coding DNA: TGTGCCAGCAGTGACCTAACCGGGGAGCTGTTTTTT.

The chain joins TRBV11-1 to TRBJ2-1, with 9 bases matching TRBD2. CDR3 length equals 15 residues. Trimming at V came to 5 bases and at J to 7 bases, leaving 9 bases not matched to a gene. Germline values: CDR1 SGHAT, CDR2 FQDESV (reference sequence). DNA of the CDR3: TGTGCCAGCAGCCCACTGCGCGGGAGGGTGAATGAGCAGTTCTTC. This gives the protein CASSPLRGRVNEQFF.

The J gene is TRBJ1-1, the V gene TRBV28; no definite D call. V was pared by 5 bases and J by 0 bases, with 16 bases between. Germline CDR1 and CDR2: MDHEN and SYDVKM. The CDR3 spans 16 residues. Here the CDR3 reads CASSLSDLIMNTEAFF. The CDR3 region has the DNA TGTGCCAGCAGTCTCTCCGACCTGATTATGAACACTGAAGCTTTCTTT.

The CDR3: CASHRGGRDGYNEQFF. DNA of the CDR3: TGTGCCAGCCACCGAGGTGGGCGGGATGGATACAATGAGCAGTTCTTC. V is TRBV7-3 and J is TRBJ2-1; perhaps TRBD2 as D (6 bases). Germline lookup yields CDR1 SGHTA and CDR2 FQGTGA. The V gene lost 8 bases and the J gene lost 4 bases, with 21 bases spanning the gap. The CDR3 sequence is 16 residues long.

This chain joins TRBV19 and TRBJ2-7; 14 bases are shared with TRBD2. Germline values: CDR1 LNHDA, CDR2 SQIVND (reference sequence). Unmatched junction bases numbered 8, after V lost 4 bases and J lost 3 bases. This CDR3 has 17 amino acids. The DNA of the CDR3 is TGTGCCAGTAGTAAAGGGACTAGCGGGAGTATCGGCTACGAGCAGTACTTC. It encodes CASSKGTSGSIGYEQYF.

This clone occurred a few times. This chain uses TRBV28 with TRBJ2-3; 7 nucleotides agree with TRBD1. CDR3 length equals 15 residues. Germline V gene sequence: CDR1 MDHEN, CDR2 SYDVKM. V trimming: 3 bases; J trimming: 2 bases; junction bases outside the gene matches: 5. The chain's CDR3 is CASSLTGSLTDTQYF. Written as DNA, the CDR3 is TGTGCCAGCAGTTTGACAGGGAGTCTCACAGATACGCAGTATTTT.

V gene TRBV5-1 combines with J gene TRBJ2-3, with 11 bases fitting TRBD2. Germline V gives CDR1 SGHRS, CDR2 YFSETQ. CDR3 length: 15 amino acids. Trimming removed 1 base from V and 5 bases from J; junction bases left unmatched: 3. In DNA form, the CDR3 reads TGCGCCAGCAGCTTGTTAGCGGGAGGGCAAGATACGCAGTATTTT. It encodes CASSLLAGGQDTQYF. Variable domain in full (rest from reference TRBV5-1 and TRBJ2-3): KAGVTQTPRYLIKTRGQQVTLSCSPISGHRSVSWYQQTPGQGLQFLFEYFSETQRNKGNFPGRFSGRQFSNSRSEMNVSTLELGDSALYLCASSLLAGGQDTQYFGPGTRLTVL.

This clone was observed once. J is TRBJ2-3 and V is TRBV4-1, with unresolved D. V lost 2 bases and J lost 0, with 9 bases in between. The CDR3 has 15 amino acids. Germline loops: CDR1 MGHRA, CDR2 YSYEKL. CDR3 DNA sequence: TGCGCCAGCAGCCAACCTCGCGGTAGCACAGATACGCAGTATTTT. Its translation: CASSQPRGSTDTQYF.

With regard to this clone: Distinct nucleotide sequences in the sample also encode this CDR3. The chain couples TRBV6-4 to TRBJ2-2; tentative D call: TRBD2 (5 bases). V shed 3 bases and J shed 1 base, with 6 bases lying between them. Germline loops: CDR1 MRHNA, CDR2 SNTAGT. This CDR3 is built from 14 residues. The CDR3 sequence: CASSERENTGELFF. For the CDR3, the DNA is TGTGCCAGCAGTGAGAGGGAGAACACCGGGGAGCTGTTTTTT.

The chain links TRBV2 to TRBJ1-1, with 8 bases lining up with TRBD1. Germline CDR1 SNHLY, CDR2 FYNNEI. This CDR3 is 13 amino acids long. V shed 7 bases, J shed 3 bases, and the junction held 4 bases outside the gene matches. Written as DNA, the CDR3 is TGTGCCAGCAAAAAGACAGGGGACACTGAAGCTTTCTTT. Translation gives CASKKTGDTEAFF.

The chain employs TRBV28 and TRBJ2-1; TRBD2 matches at 11 bases. Germline V gene sequence: CDR1 MDHEN, CDR2 SYDVKM. CDR3 length: 16 amino acids. Trimming at V came to 6 bases and at J to 2 bases, leaving 6 bases not matched to a gene. The CDR3 loop is CASSPSGRHPYNEQFF. The CDR3, as DNA: TGTGCCAGCAGCCCTAGCGGGAGGCATCCCTACAATGAGCAGTTCTTC.

The chain has TRBV7-9 and TRBJ2-3, with D possibly being TRBD1 (6 bases). The CDR3 is made up of 14 amino acids. Germline lookup yields CDR1 SEHNR and CDR2 FQNEAQ (reference sequence). V gave up 4 bases and J gave up 2 bases, with 10 bases separating them. CDR3 residues: CASSSDSSTDTQYF. The CDR3 nucleotides read TGTGCCAGCAGCTCGGACAGCTCCACAGATACGCAGTATTTT.

The chain joins TRBV19 to TRBJ2-7; no clear D. This CDR3 spans 14 amino acids. V lost 2 bases to trimming and J lost 0 bases, with 8 bases between them. Per the germline V gene, CDR1 is LNHDA and CDR2 is SQIVND (reference sequence). The CDR3 DNA reads TGTGCCAGTAGTATACGGGCCAACTCCTACGAGCAGTACTTC. This codes for CASSIRANSYEQYF.

The J gene is TRBJ2-7, the V gene TRBV6-1; D ambiguous. V lost 5 bases and J 3 bases, leaving 2 bases between the germline ends. Germline-derived CDR1 and CDR2 are MNHNS and SASEGT. The CDR3 runs 10 residues. The chain's CDR3 is CASSFYEQYF. In DNA, the CDR3 is TGTGCCAGCAGTTTCTACGAGCAGTACTTC.

The rearrangement links TRBV5-1 to TRBJ1-4; 7 bases are a match to TRBD1. CDR3 size: 14 residues. J was trimmed by 13 bases and V by 3 bases; bases with no gene match: 12. CDR1 and CDR2 from the germline V gene are SGHRS and YFSETQ. The CDR3 protein is CASSYGTDSRGLFF. CDR3 in DNA: TGCGCCAGCAGCTACGGGACAGATTCCAGAGGACTGTTTTTT.

The rearrangement uses TRBV5-1 and TRBJ2-5; D gene uncertain. CDR1 and CDR2 (germline): SGHRS, YFSETQ. CDR3 length: 11 residues. V lost 4 bases to trimming and J lost 5 bases, with 6 bases between them. The CDR3 loop is CASSGGETQYF. The CDR3 DNA sequence: TGCGCCAGCAGCGGTGGCGAGACCCAGTACTTC.

The V gene is TRBV13, the J gene TRBJ2-5; D possibly corresponds to TRBD2 (5 bases). The CDR3 length is 13 residues. The germline V gene has CDR1 PRHDT and CDR2 FYEKMQ (reference sequence). Trimming shortened V by 5 bases and J by 3 bases, and 10 bases separated the two germline ends. The DNA for the CDR3 is TGTGCCAGCAGCCAAGGACTCGAAGAGACCCAGTACTTC. This translates into CASSQGLEETQYF.